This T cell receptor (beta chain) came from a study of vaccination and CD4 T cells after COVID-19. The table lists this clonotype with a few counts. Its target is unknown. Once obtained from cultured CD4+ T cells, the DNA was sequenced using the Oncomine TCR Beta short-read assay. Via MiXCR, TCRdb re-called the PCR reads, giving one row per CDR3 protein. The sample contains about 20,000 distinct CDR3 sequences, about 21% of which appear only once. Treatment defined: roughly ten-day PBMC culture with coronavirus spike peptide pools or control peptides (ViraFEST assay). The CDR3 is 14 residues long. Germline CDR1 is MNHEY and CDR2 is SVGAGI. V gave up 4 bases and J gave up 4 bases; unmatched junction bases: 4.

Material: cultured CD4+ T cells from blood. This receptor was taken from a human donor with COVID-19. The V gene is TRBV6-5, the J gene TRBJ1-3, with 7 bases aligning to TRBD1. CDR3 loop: CASSSTGSGNTIYF. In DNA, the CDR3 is TGTGCCAGCAGTTCGACAGGGTCGGGAAACACCATATATTTT.